A selection of T cell receptor beta chains follows, all from one sample in a study of cytomegalovirus exposure and HLA in healthy donors. Produced via immunoSEQ multiplex PCR; TCRdb's table is partial and in-frame only. The table includes some 150,000 clones, 70% to 80% detected once. The sample consisted of PBMCs. The receptor set was obtained from a man younger than 35 in good health and CMV-seropositive. CDR3s include the opening cysteine and the closing phenylalanine or tryptophan. Each record gives: V gene, clone size, D gene, J gene, CDR3 protein, CDR3 DNA. D genes are given only for firm matches. Clone sizes are given selectively: once, few, many, or a class where the clone is expanded.

TRBV9,.,.,TRBJ1-3,CASSPADIPGNTIYF,TGTGCCAGCAGCCCCGCGGACATCCCTGGAAACACCATATATTTT
TRBV4-1,.,.,TRBJ2-5,CASSQGTPPLETQYF,TGCGCCAGCAGCCAAGGGACACCCCCATTAGAGACCCAGTACTTC
TRBV6-5,.,.,TRBJ2-5,CASTRTGGETQYF,TGTGCCAGCACACGGACCGGAGGGGAGACCCAGTACTTC
TRBV5-4,.,.,TRBJ1-1,CASSLPEGGVTEAFF,TGTGCCAGCAGCTTGCCCGAAGGGGGAGTCACTGAAGCTTTCTTT
TRBV18,.,TRBD1,TRBJ2-7,CASSRGTGGLGEQYF,TGTGCCAGCTCCAGGGGGACAGGGGGCTTGGGCGAGCAGTACTTC
TRBV5-1,.,.,TRBJ1-3,CASSPGPGGSSGNTIYF,TGCGCCAGCAGCCCTGGACCGGGAGGGAGCTCTGGAAACACCATATATTTT
TRBV9,few,.,TRBJ1-1,CASSAGMGAPTEAFF,TGTGCCAGCAGCGCTGGGATGGGAGCCCCCACCGAGGCTTTCTTT
TRBV21-1,.,.,TRBJ1-1,CASSPGQGVDTEAFF,TGTGCCAGCAGCCCTGGACAGGGGGTTGACACTGAAGCTTTCTTT
TRBV5-8,few,.,TRBJ1-2,CASSPWGENYGYTF,TGTGCCAGCAGCCCTTGGGGAGAAAACTATGGCTACACCTTC
TRBV19,.,TRBD1,TRBJ2-5,CASSSTGTGQETQYF,TGTGCCAGTAGCTCAACCGGGACAGGGCAAGAGACCCAGTACTTC
TRBV30,once,TRBD1,TRBJ1-2,CASTPTGVENYGYTF,TGTGCCAGCACACCGACAGGGGTCGAGAACTATGGCTACACCTTC
TRBV7-9,.,.,TRBJ2-2,CASSPKGHLTGELFF,TGTGCCAGCAGCCCGAAGGGGCACCTCACCGGGGAGCTGTTTTTT
TRBV6-4,.,TRBD2,TRBJ2-2,CASSELAANTGELFF,TGTGCCAGCAGTGAACTAGCGGCGAACACCGGGGAGCTGTTTTTT
TRBV4-3,.,.,TRBJ1-1,CASSHRADSENAEAFF,TGCGCCAGCAGCCACCGCGCCGACTCGGAGAACGCTGAAGCTTTCTTT
TRBV21-1,.,.,TRBJ2-1,CASSSLERGEPYSYNEQFF,TGTGCCAGCAGCTCCCTAGAGCGGGGGGAGCCGTACTCCTACAATGAGCAGTTCTTC
TRBV7-9,.,.,TRBJ1-5,CASSPAGNNQPQHF,TGTGCCAGCAGCCCAGCAGGGAACAATCAGCCCCAGCATTTT
TRBV5-1,once,TRBD2,TRBJ2-3,CASSLGLAVSTDTQYF,TGCGCCAGCAGCTTGGGACTAGCAGTTAGCACAGATACGCAGTATTTT
TRBV6-1,.,TRBD1,TRBJ2-2,CASSWDRGTTGELFF,TGTGCCAGCAGTTGGGACAGGGGTACCACCGGGGAGCTGTTTTTT
TRBV7-9,.,.,TRBJ1-4,CATDKGAGVGEKLFF,TGTGCCACCGATAAGGGAGCGGGGGTCGGAGAAAAACTGTTTTTT
TRBV11-2,.,.,TRBJ2-7,CASSFLVLSGEQYF,TGTGCCAGCAGCTTTTTAGTTCTTAGCGGCGAGCAGTACTTC
TRBV6-1,.,TRBD1,TRBJ2-5,CASSIDRDGQETQYF,TGTGCCAGCAGTATCGACAGGGATGGTCAAGAGACCCAGTACTTC
TRBV29-1,.,TRBD1,TRBJ1-1,CSVETFGTGGGTEAFF,TGCAGCGTTGAGACTTTCGGGACAGGGGGAGGAACTGAAGCTTTCTTT
TRBV15,few,.,TRBJ1-5,CATSRDRRPYSNQPQHF,TGTGCCACCAGCAGAGATAGGAGACCTTATAGCAATCAGCCCCAGCATTTT
TRBV29-1,once,.,TRBJ2-5,CSVRGAQETQYF,TGCAGCGTCCGCGGGGCTCAAGAGACCCAGTACTTC
TRBV5-1,.,TRBD1,TRBJ2-2,CASSLRTGNTGELFF,TGCGCCAGCAGCCTACGGACAGGAAACACCGGGGAGCTGTTTTTT
TRBV30,.,TRBD2,TRBJ2-3,CAWSPSAGSTDTQYF,TGTGCCTGGAGTCCCTCAGCGGGGTCCACAGATACGCAGTATTTT
TRBV7-2,.,TRBD1,TRBJ1-3,CASSEVIGQGTGNTIYF,TGTGCCAGCAGCGAAGTCATCGGACAGGGCACTGGAAACACCATATATTTT
TRBV6-6,once,.,TRBJ2-7,CASSYEGREQYF,TGTGCCAGCAGTTACGAGGGTCGCGAGCAGTACTTC
TRBV6-5,.,.,TRBJ2-1,CASSYFVGYEQFF,TGTGCCAGCAGTTACTTTGTCGGGTATGAGCAGTTCTTC
TRBV30,.,.,TRBJ1-5,CAWNRALGQPQHF,TGTGCCTGGAATAGAGCGTTGGGTCAGCCCCAGCATTTT
TRBV9,.,TRBD1,TRBJ1-2,CASSVVLTGGNGYTF,TGTGCCAGCAGCGTAGTATTGACAGGGGGCAATGGCTACACCTTC
TRBV5-1,.,TRBD1,TRBJ2-7,CASSWGTGGNEQYF,TGCGCCAGCAGCTGGGGGACAGGGGGCAACGAGCAGTACTTC
TRBV11-2,.,.,TRBJ2-7,CASSLSTRTDYEQYF,TGTGCCAGCAGCTTATCGACCCGGACAGACTACGAGCAGTACTTC
TRBV4-2,.,.,TRBJ2-7,CASSQDVRKPYEQYF,TGTGCCAGCAGCCAAGATGTGAGGAAACCCTACGAGCAGTACTTC
TRBV6-6,.,TRBD1,TRBJ1-2,CASRIDREAGYTF,TGTGCCAGCAGAATAGACAGGGAGGCTGGCTACACCTTC
TRBV27,.,TRBD1,TRBJ2-7,CASIQTTGTGSSYEQYF,TGTGCCAGCATTCAGACAACCGGGACAGGGTCCTCCTACGAGCAGTACTTC
TRBV13,.,TRBD2,TRBJ2-7,CASSKPGLDPCEQYF,TGTGCCAGCAGCAAGCCGGGACTAGATCCGTGCGAGCAGTACTTC
TRBV5-5,.,TRBD1,TRBJ1-2,CASSLGFRDRGPYGYTF,TGTGCCAGCAGCTTGGGGTTCCGGGACAGAGGACCCTATGGCTACACCTTC
TRBV29-1,.,TRBD1,TRBJ2-7,CSGVQGASGEQYF,TGCAGCGGTGTCCAGGGGGCTTCGGGCGAGCAGTACTTC
TRBV19,.,.,TRBJ2-7,CASSPAEIFHEQYF,TGTGCCAGTAGTCCAGCGGAAATCTTCCACGAGCAGTACTTC
TRBV6-1,.,.,TRBJ2-7,CASSEEGVTYEQYF,TGTGCCAGCAGTGAAGAAGGGGTCACCTACGAGCAGTACTTC
TRBV19,.,TRBD1,TRBJ2-5,CASSADRVGGETQYF,TGTGCCAGTAGTGCGGACAGGGTAGGAGGAGAGACCCAGTACTTC
TRBV4-1,.,.,TRBJ1-1,CASSQFDRTEAFF,TGCGCCAGCAGCCAATTTGATCGGACTGAAGCTTTCTTT
TRBV2,.,TRBD2,TRBJ2-7,CASAGLAGSRQYF,TGTGCCAGCGCGGGACTAGCGGGGTCGAGACAGTACTTC
TRBV18,few,TRBD2,TRBJ2-1,CASSPAKGLAADNEQFF,TGTGCCAGCTCACCAGCGAAGGGCCTAGCGGCGGACAATGAGCAGTTCTTC
TRBV6-6,.,TRBD1,TRBJ1-3,CASSYSTGGLGNTIYF,TGTGCCAGCAGTTACTCGACAGGGGGCTTGGGAAACACCATATATTTT
TRBV19,.,.,TRBJ2-3,CATTEGLIGTDTQYF,TGTGCCACGACGGAGGGGTTAATAGGCACAGATACGCAGTATTTT
TRBV7-2,.,.,TRBJ2-5,CASSSHAGGYGETQYF,TGTGCCAGCAGCTCCCACGCTGGCGGTTATGGAGAGACCCAGTACTTC
TRBV29-1,.,TRBD2,TRBJ2-3,CSARRLANSTDTQYF,TGCAGCGCCCGAAGACTAGCGAATAGCACAGATACGCAGTATTTT
TRBV10-3,.,TRBD1,TRBJ2-2,CAIRNTGTGVAGELFF,TGTGCCATCAGGAATACCGGGACAGGGGTCGCCGGGGAGCTGTTTTTT
TRBV7-6,.,TRBD1,TRBJ2-7,CASSLAGRTGSAYEQYF,TGTGCCAGCAGCTTAGCGGGGCGGACAGGGTCCGCCTACGAGCAGTACTTC
TRBV6-6,.,.,TRBJ2-1,CASSLSGSYNEQFF,TGTGCCAGCAGTCTCTCAGGTTCCTACAATGAGCAGTTCTTC
TRBV9,.,TRBD1,TRBJ2-7,CASSATGAGDYEQYF,TGTGCCAGCAGCGCAACAGGGGCCGGAGACTACGAGCAGTACTTC
TRBV23-1,.,TRBD1,TRBJ1-5,CASSQVFDRDTLTNQPQHF,TGCGCCAGCAGTCAAGTATTTGACAGGGACACTCTTACTAATCAGCCCCAGCATTTT
TRBV5-1,.,TRBD1,TRBJ1-4,CASSRDRPNEKLFF,TGCGCCAGCAGCCGGGACAGGCCAAATGAAAAACTGTTTTTT
TRBV7-9,.,TRBD2,TRBJ2-7,CASSLERSGSAEQYF,TGTGCCAGCAGCTTGGAAAGAAGCGGGAGCGCCGAGCAGTACTTC
TRBV7-9,.,.,TRBJ1-1,CASSLGPGNTEAFF,TGTGCCAGCAGCTTAGGCCCCGGGAACACTGAAGCTTTCTTT
TRBV5-1,few,.,TRBJ1-6,CASSPRMNSPLHF,TGCGCCAGCAGCCCCAGAATGAATTCACCCCTCCACTTT
TRBV19,.,TRBD1,TRBJ1-3,CASRQGANTIYF,TGTGCCAGTCGACAGGGCGCAAACACCATATATTTT
TRBV14,.,.,TRBJ2-5,CASSRVAGEQYF,TGTGCCAGCAGCCGGGTCGCAGGTGAGCAGTACTTC